Listed below are T cell receptor beta chains from one sample, sequenced in a study of blood T cell repertoires in COVID-19. The method was immunoSEQ multiplex PCR; TCRdb's version includes in-frame clones alone and lacks a portion of them. The data show 200,000 to 300,000 clones, with about 85% seen just once and less than 5% held by the top ten. The sequenced sample consisted of peripheral blood. Every receptor here comes from a man between 60 and 75 years old with acute or convalescent COVID-19. The CDR3 runs from the conserved cysteine through the conserved F or W. The order of the fields is V gene, J gene, CDR3 length, clone size, D gene, CDR3 protein, CDR3 DNA. A D gene is named only where the DNA matches it firmly. Where a row states a size, it is once, few, many or the class of an expanded clone; other rows omit it.

V gene: TRBV7-9; J gene: TRBJ2-2; CDR3 length: 18; clone size: .; D gene: TRBD1; CDR3 protein: CASSLVPKPTGIGGELFF; CDR3 DNA: TGTGCCAGCAGCTTAGTGCCAAAACCGACAGGGATCGGCGGGGAGCTGTTTTTT
V gene: TRBV10-3; J gene: TRBJ2-7; CDR3 length: 13; clone size: .; D gene: .; CDR3 protein: CAISDSTTYEQYF; CDR3 DNA: TGTGCCATCAGTGATAGCACTACCTACGAGCAGTACTTC
V gene: TRBV12-3/TRBV12-4; J gene: TRBJ2-5; CDR3 length: 13; clone size: .; D gene: .; CDR3 protein: CASTPTTPGAQYF; CDR3 DNA: TGTGCCAGCACCCCGACAACTCCAGGGGCCCAGTACTTC
V gene: TRBV19; J gene: TRBJ2-5; CDR3 length: 17; clone size: .; D gene: .; CDR3 protein: CASSLIPQGRGQETQYF; CDR3 DNA: TGTGCCAGTAGTCTAATCCCCCAGGGAAGGGGGCAAGAGACCCAGTACTTC
V gene: TRBV18; J gene: TRBJ1-4; CDR3 length: 17; clone size: .; D gene: TRBD1; CDR3 protein: CASSPGPGTGDEEKLFF; CDR3 DNA: TGTGCCAGCTCACCTGGTCCCGGGACAGGGGATGAAGAAAAACTGTTTTTT
V gene: TRBV6-2/TRBV6-3; J gene: TRBJ1-2; CDR3 length: 13; clone size: .; D gene: .; CDR3 protein: CASSSEKYYGYTF; CDR3 DNA: TGTGCCAGCAGTTCGGAGAAATACTATGGCTACACCTTC
V gene: TRBV28; J gene: TRBJ1-1; CDR3 length: 11; clone size: .; D gene: .; CDR3 protein: CASSLAAEAFF; CDR3 DNA: TGTGCCAGCAGTTTGGCTGCTGAAGCTTTCTTT
V gene: TRBV2; J gene: TRBJ1-6; CDR3 length: 14; clone size: .; D gene: TRBD1; CDR3 protein: CASSPTRTGSPLHF; CDR3 DNA: TGTGCCAGCAGCCCTACCCGGACAGGTTCACCCCTCCACTTT
V gene: TRBV13; J gene: TRBJ2-3; CDR3 length: 14; clone size: .; D gene: .; CDR3 protein: CASSPISGADTQYF; CDR3 DNA: TGTGCCAGCAGCCCCATCTCGGGGGCAGATACGCAGTATTTT
V gene: TRBV4-3; J gene: TRBJ2-1; CDR3 length: 16; clone size: .; D gene: TRBD2; CDR3 protein: CASSQEPAGGPNEQFF; CDR3 DNA: TGCGCCAGCAGCCAAGAGCCAGCGGGAGGGCCGAATGAGCAGTTCTTC
V gene: TRBV7-8; J gene: TRBJ2-7; CDR3 length: 15; clone size: .; D gene: .; CDR3 protein: CASSLARGDLYEQYF; CDR3 DNA: TGTGCCAGCAGCTTAGCCAGGGGAGATCTCTACGAGCAGTACTTC
V gene: TRBV29-1; J gene: TRBJ2-2; CDR3 length: 16; clone size: .; D gene: TRBD2; CDR3 protein: CSVVGLAGGNTGELFF; CDR3 DNA: TGCAGCGTTGTCGGACTAGCGGGGGGAAACACCGGGGAGCTGTTTTTT
V gene: TRBV7-2; J gene: TRBJ2-3; CDR3 length: 16; clone size: once; D gene: TRBD2; CDR3 protein: CASSLRLAGNTDTQYF; CDR3 DNA: TGTGCCAGCAGCTTAAGACTAGCGGGGAACACAGATACGCAGTATTTT
V gene: TRBV5-1; J gene: TRBJ2-7; CDR3 length: 14; clone size: .; D gene: TRBD1; CDR3 protein: CASRVPLTGDEQYF; CDR3 DNA: TGCGCCAGCAGAGTCCCTTTAACAGGGGACGAGCAGTACTTC
V gene: TRBV6-5; J gene: TRBJ2-7; CDR3 length: 16; clone size: .; D gene: TRBD1; CDR3 protein: CASSYTVVGGPYEQYF; CDR3 DNA: TGTGCCAGCAGTTACACAGTCGTAGGGGGCCCCTACGAGCAGTACTTC
V gene: TRBV28; J gene: TRBJ2-5; CDR3 length: 12; clone size: .; D gene: TRBD2; CDR3 protein: CASNGRIGTQYF; CDR3 DNA: TGTGCCAGCAACGGGAGGATCGGGACCCAGTACTTC
V gene: TRBV6-5; J gene: TRBJ2-7; CDR3 length: 14; clone size: .; D gene: .; CDR3 protein: CASSYSFSVPEQYF; CDR3 DNA: TGTGCCAGCAGTTACTCGTTTTCTGTCCCCGAGCAGTACTTC
V gene: TRBV30; J gene: TRBJ1-6; CDR3 length: 12; clone size: .; D gene: .; CDR3 protein: CAWSTQRVPLHF; CDR3 DNA: TGTGCCTGGAGTACCCAGAGGGTCCCCCTCCACTTT
V gene: TRBV3-1/TRBV3-2; J gene: TRBJ2-1; CDR3 length: 18; clone size: .; D gene: TRBD2; CDR3 protein: CASRPLLTGTSGRNEQFF; CDR3 DNA: TGTGCCAGCAGGCCCCTATTGACCGGGACTAGCGGGCGCAATGAGCAGTTCTTC
V gene: TRBV6-5; J gene: TRBJ2-5; CDR3 length: 14; clone size: .; D gene: TRBD1; CDR3 protein: CASSSWTGQETQYF; CDR3 DNA: TGTGCCAGCAGTTCCTGGACAGGGCAAGAGACCCAGTACTTC
V gene: TRBV7-3; J gene: TRBJ1-1; CDR3 length: 13; clone size: .; D gene: .; CDR3 protein: CASSSQRDLEAFF; CDR3 DNA: TGTGCCAGCAGCTCCCAGAGGGATCTAGAAGCTTTCTTT
V gene: TRBV5-4; J gene: TRBJ2-4; CDR3 length: 15; clone size: .; D gene: TRBD1; CDR3 protein: CASSSGQVRGNIQYF; CDR3 DNA: TGTGCCAGCAGCTCGGGACAGGTGAGGGGGAACATTCAGTACTTC
V gene: TRBV19; J gene: TRBJ2-5; CDR3 length: 13; clone size: .; D gene: TRBD1; CDR3 protein: CASSGTGEETQYF; CDR3 DNA: TGTGCCAGTAGCGGGACAGGGGAAGAGACCCAGTACTTC
V gene: TRBV9; J gene: TRBJ2-7; CDR3 length: 14; clone size: .; D gene: .; CDR3 protein: CASSVGGAVYEQYF; CDR3 DNA: TGTGCCAGCAGCGTAGGAGGAGCGGTCTACGAGCAGTACTTC
V gene: TRBV20-1; J gene: TRBJ1-1; CDR3 length: 12; clone size: .; D gene: .; CDR3 protein: CSASTGWTEAFF; CDR3 DNA: TGCAGTGCTAGTACGGGTTGGACTGAAGCTTTCTTT
V gene: TRBV28; J gene: TRBJ1-6; CDR3 length: 17; clone size: once; D gene: .; CDR3 protein: CASSPTGQSSYNSPLHF; CDR3 DNA: TGTGCCAGCAGTCCGACAGGCCAGAGCTCCTATAATTCACCCCTCCACTTT
V gene: TRBV7-9; J gene: TRBJ2-7; CDR3 length: 13; clone size: .; D gene: .; CDR3 protein: CASSQTNGYEQYF; CDR3 DNA: TGTGCCAGCAGCCAAACGAACGGCTACGAGCAGTACTTC
V gene: TRBV2; J gene: TRBJ1-3; CDR3 length: 14; clone size: .; D gene: TRBD1; CDR3 protein: CASSADRVGNTIYF; CDR3 DNA: TGTGCCAGCAGCGCGGACAGGGTCGGAAACACCATATATTTT
V gene: TRBV6-1; J gene: TRBJ2-1; CDR3 length: 18; clone size: .; D gene: TRBD2; CDR3 protein: CASSATSGGAKARNEQFF; CDR3 DNA: TGTGCCAGCAGTGCCACTAGCGGGGGGGCTAAGGCGCGCAATGAGCAGTTCTTC
V gene: TRBV5-1; J gene: TRBJ1-1; CDR3 length: 16; clone size: .; D gene: TRBD1; CDR3 protein: CASSLVFQGAGTEAFF; CDR3 DNA: TGCGCCAGCAGCTTGGTTTTTCAGGGGGCGGGCACTGAAGCTTTCTTT
V gene: TRBV6-5; J gene: TRBJ2-7; CDR3 length: 14; clone size: once; D gene: .; CDR3 protein: CASSYLGGGKEQYF; CDR3 DNA: TGTGCCAGCAGTTACCTTGGAGGGGGCAAGGAGCAGTACTTC
V gene: TRBV7-3; J gene: TRBJ2-1; CDR3 length: 16; clone size: .; D gene: TRBD2; CDR3 protein: CASSLVATSGANEQFF; CDR3 DNA: TGTGCCAGCAGCTTGGTCGCGACTAGCGGGGCAAATGAGCAGTTCTTC
V gene: TRBV5-4; J gene: TRBJ1-5; CDR3 length: 17; clone size: .; D gene: .; CDR3 protein: CASSSALQVPVDQPQHF; CDR3 DNA: TGTGCCAGCAGCTCGGCATTACAGGTACCCGTAGACCAGCCCCAGCATTTT
V gene: TRBV28; J gene: TRBJ1-1; CDR3 length: 15; clone size: once; D gene: TRBD1; CDR3 protein: CASSFPTGANTEAFF; CDR3 DNA: TGTGCCAGCAGTTTCCCCACAGGGGCCAACACTGAAGCTTTCTTT
V gene: TRBV7-9; J gene: TRBJ2-5; CDR3 length: 13; clone size: .; D gene: TRBD2; CDR3 protein: CASSLSGGETQYF; CDR3 DNA: TGTGCCAGCAGCCTTAGCGGGGGAGAGACCCAGTACTTC
V gene: TRBV18; J gene: TRBJ2-3; CDR3 length: 15; clone size: .; D gene: TRBD1; CDR3 protein: CASSPPRGQTDTQYF; CDR3 DNA: TGTGCCAGCTCACCACCGAGGGGGCAAACAGATACGCAGTATTTT
V gene: TRBV9; J gene: TRBJ2-1; CDR3 length: 16; clone size: few; D gene: TRBD2; CDR3 protein: CASSVGLAGGHNEQFF; CDR3 DNA: TGTGCCAGCAGCGTGGGACTAGCGGGGGGGCATAATGAGCAGTTCTTC
V gene: TRBV15; J gene: TRBJ1-2; CDR3 length: 14; clone size: few; D gene: .; CDR3 protein: CATSAEGLNYGYTF; CDR3 DNA: TGTGCCACCAGCGCAGAGGGTCTTAACTATGGCTACACCTTC
V gene: TRBV11-2; J gene: TRBJ2-5; CDR3 length: 12; clone size: .; D gene: .; CDR3 protein: CASSLDIKTQYF; CDR3 DNA: TGTGCCAGCAGCTTAGACATCAAGACCCAGTACTTC
V gene: TRBV5-8; J gene: TRBJ2-6; CDR3 length: 16; clone size: .; D gene: .; CDR3 protein: CASSLSRFSGANVLTF; CDR3 DNA: TGTGCCAGCAGCTTATCACGGTTCTCTGGGGCCAACGTCCTGACTTTC
V gene: TRBV7-9; J gene: TRBJ2-7; CDR3 length: 14; clone size: .; D gene: .; CDR3 protein: CASSPWGLVYEQYF; CDR3 DNA: TGTGCCAGCAGCCCTTGGGGGCTAGTCTACGAGCAGTACTTC
V gene: TRBV4-1; J gene: TRBJ2-7; CDR3 length: 15; clone size: few; D gene: .; CDR3 protein: CASSQGDRAIYEQYF; CDR3 DNA: TGCGCCAGCAGCCAAGGTGACCGAGCGATATACGAGCAGTACTTC
V gene: TRBV18; J gene: TRBJ2-3; CDR3 length: 17; clone size: .; D gene: TRBD2; CDR3 protein: CASSPISSGRGTDTQYF; CDR3 DNA: TGTGCCAGCTCACCAATATCTAGCGGGAGGGGCACAGATACGCAGTATTTT
V gene: TRBV20-1; J gene: TRBJ2-7; CDR3 length: 15; clone size: .; D gene: TRBD2; CDR3 protein: CSASTGTSRNHEQYF; CDR3 DNA: TGCAGTGCTAGTACCGGGACTAGTCGCAACCACGAGCAGTACTTC
V gene: TRBV18; J gene: TRBJ2-1; CDR3 length: 15; clone size: once; D gene: TRBD2; CDR3 protein: CASSLGGVPYNEQFF; CDR3 DNA: TGTGCCAGCTCCCTGGGGGGGGTCCCCTACAATGAGCAGTTCTTC
V gene: TRBV6-6; J gene: TRBJ2-7; CDR3 length: 16; clone size: .; D gene: .; CDR3 protein: CASSYSNNRVRDEQYF; CDR3 DNA: TGTGCCAGCAGTTACTCGAACAACAGGGTGAGAGACGAGCAGTACTTC
V gene: TRBV10-3; J gene: TRBJ2-1; CDR3 length: 16; clone size: once; D gene: TRBD2; CDR3 protein: CAISESGREGTNEQFF; CDR3 DNA: TGTGCCATCAGTGAGTCGGGGCGGGAGGGCACAAATGAGCAGTTCTTC
V gene: TRBV2; J gene: TRBJ2-1; CDR3 length: 18; clone size: .; D gene: TRBD2; CDR3 protein: CASSGTSGRSSSYNEQFF; CDR3 DNA: TGTGCCAGCAGTGGGACTAGCGGGAGGTCGAGCTCCTACAATGAGCAGTTCTTC
V gene: TRBV19; J gene: TRBJ2-7; CDR3 length: 12; clone size: .; D gene: TRBD1; CDR3 protein: CASRTGGARQYF; CDR3 DNA: TGTGCCAGTAGGACAGGGGGCGCAAGGCAGTACTTC
V gene: TRBV11-2; J gene: TRBJ2-7; CDR3 length: 14; clone size: .; D gene: TRBD1; CDR3 protein: CASSLYQGAGEQYF; CDR3 DNA: TGTGCCAGCAGCTTATATCAGGGGGCCGGGGAGCAGTACTTC
V gene: TRBV4-1; J gene: TRBJ2-4; CDR3 length: 18; clone size: .; D gene: TRBD2; CDR3 protein: CASSRRLTSGATKNIQYF; CDR3 DNA: TGCGCCAGCAGCCGCCGTTTGACTAGCGGGGCTACCAAAAACATTCAGTACTTC
V gene: TRBV9; J gene: TRBJ1-1; CDR3 length: 17; clone size: .; D gene: TRBD1; CDR3 protein: CASSPRQGAGKHTEAFF; CDR3 DNA: TGTGCCAGCAGCCCAAGACAGGGGGCGGGGAAACACACTGAAGCTTTCTTT
V gene: TRBV28; J gene: TRBJ1-1; CDR3 length: 16; clone size: .; D gene: TRBD1; CDR3 protein: CASSLLPGQMNTEAFF; CDR3 DNA: TGTGCCAGCAGCCTCTTACCGGGACAGATGAACACTGAAGCTTTCTTT